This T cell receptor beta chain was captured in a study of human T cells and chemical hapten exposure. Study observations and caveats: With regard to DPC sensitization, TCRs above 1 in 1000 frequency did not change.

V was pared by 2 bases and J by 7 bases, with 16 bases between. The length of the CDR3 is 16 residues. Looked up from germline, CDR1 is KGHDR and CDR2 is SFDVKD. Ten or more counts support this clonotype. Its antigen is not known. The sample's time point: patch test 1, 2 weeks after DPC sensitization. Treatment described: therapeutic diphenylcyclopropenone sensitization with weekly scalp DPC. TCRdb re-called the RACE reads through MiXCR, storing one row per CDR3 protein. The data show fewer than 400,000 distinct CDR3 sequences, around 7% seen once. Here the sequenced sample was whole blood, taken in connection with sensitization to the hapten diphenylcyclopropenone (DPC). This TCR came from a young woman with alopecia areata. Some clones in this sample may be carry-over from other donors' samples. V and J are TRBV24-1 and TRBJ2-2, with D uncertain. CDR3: CATSDSLDRVGGELFF. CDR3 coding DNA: TGTGCCACCAGTGATTCCTTGGACCGGGTGGGCGGGGAGCTGTTTTTT.